Below are 15 T cell receptor beta chains sequenced from a single sample in a study of PD-1 blockade in mismatch repair-deficient tumors. Clones were sequenced by immunoSEQ multiplex PCR, and TCRdb holds only the in-frame ones, with some missing. The data contain 15,000 to 20,000 clones, 80% to 85% of them singletons. The sequencing used PBMCs, collected 4 weeks after starting pembrolizumab. These receptors came from an adult with mismatch repair-deficient cancer.

The J gene is TRBJ1-5, the V gene TRBV6-5, with TRBD1 matching over 8 bases. The CDR3 spans 14 residues. Germline loops: CDR1 MNHEY, CDR2 SVGAGI. V lost 6 bases, J lost 7 bases, and 8 bases stayed unmatched. CDR3 in DNA: TGTGCCAGCAGCCCCGGACAGGGAGCCCAGCCCCAGCATTTT. It yields the protein CASSPGQGAQPQHF.

This clone showed up just once. Relative to the germline gene, one junction end is altered; a read error may explain this. The same CDR3 arises from other DNA sequences in this sample as well. The rearrangement links TRBV4-1 to TRBJ1-2, with D unresolved. This CDR3 comprises 15 residues. Germline CDR1 and CDR2: MGHRA and YSYEKL. This chain's CDR3 is CASSQEEGRTYGYTF. In nucleotides, the CDR3 is TGTGCCAGCAGCCAAGAGGAGGGCCGTACTTATGGCTACACCTTC.

The chain links TRBV19 to TRBJ1-2, with TRBD1 as a possible D gene (5 bases). V lost 3 bases, J lost 2 bases, and 16 bases lay in between. CDR1 is LNHDA and CDR2 is SQIVND in the germline V gene (reference sequence). CDR3 length: 16 residues. CDR3 region: CASSIQGASVNYGYTF. The DNA for the CDR3 is TGTGCCAGTAGTATTCAAGGGGCCTCGGTAAACTATGGCTACACCTTC.

The rearrangement uses TRBV27 and TRBJ1-1; TRBD1 agrees at 7 bases. The CDR3 consists of 14 residues. V shed 3 bases and J 1 base; nucleotides not matched to a gene: 2. Germline loops: CDR1 MNHEY, CDR2 SMNVEV (reference sequence). The CDR3 nucleotides read TGTGCCAGCAGTTTTGGGACAGAGAACACTGAAGCTTTCTTT. It yields the protein CASSFGTENTEAFF.

V gene TRBV7-9 combines with J gene TRBJ1-1, with D unclear. In germline, CDR1 is SEHNR, CDR2 FQNEAQ (reference sequence). Trimming removed 5 bases from V and 2 bases from J, with 15 bases in between. The CDR3 extends over 15 amino acids. The CDR3 loop is CASSEWSGVNTEAFF. CDR3 nucleotide sequence: TGTGCCAGCAGCGAATGGTCCGGGGTAAACACTGAAGCTTTCTTT.

The sample holds a few counts of this clone. The gene calls are TRBV19 and TRBJ1-5; no firm D call. Germline V gene lookup returns CDR1 LNHDA and CDR2 SQIVND (reference sequence). The length of the CDR3 is 13 residues. Trimming pared 5 bases from V and 3 bases from J, leaving 8 bases between. For the CDR3, the DNA is TGTGCCAGTAGTTCCGGGTTCAATCAGCCCCAGCATTTT. Encoded protein: CASSSGFNQPQHF.

This chain links TRBV7-2 with TRBJ2-7; weak D call: TRBD1 (6 bases). The CDR3 runs to 16 residues. Trimming shortened V by 5 bases and J by 1 base, and 18 bases separated the two germline ends. Germline CDR1 and CDR2: SGHTA and FQGNSA. The CDR3 sequence: CASSPGVAGPSYEQYF. The CDR3 DNA reads as TGTGCCAGCAGCCCAGGGGTTGCGGGCCCGTCCTACGAGCAGTACTTC.

The V call is TRBV9, the J call TRBJ2-7; TRBD2 matches 8 bases. Germline CDR1 SGDLS, CDR2 YYNGEE. The CDR3 is 16 residues long. Trimming cost V 0 bases and J 4 bases; bases outside gene matches: 9. The CDR3 DNA sequence: TGTGCCAGCAGCGTAGCTGCAGCGGGAGCCCCTTACGAGCAGTACTTC. It yields the protein CASSVAAAGAPYEQYF.

This clone was seen a handful of times. The genes are TRBV2 and TRBJ2-7, with unresolved D. The CDR3 runs 13 residues. The V end lost 4 bases, the J end lost 2 bases, and 9 bases lay between the germline ends. Germline CDR1 is SNHLY and CDR2 is FYNNEI. The CDR3 DNA reads TGTGCCAGCAGTGTGAACCGGGCCTACGAGCAGTACTTC. It codes for CASSVNRAYEQYF.

The chain recombines TRBV29-1 with TRBJ1-1, with D hard to call. V lost 7 bases to trimming and J lost 7 bases, with 4 bases between them. Germline lookup yields CDR1 SQVTM and CDR2 ANQGSEA. The CDR3 sequence is 8 residues long. Here the CDR3 reads CSANEAFF. The CDR3 region has the DNA TGCAGCGCAAATGAAGCTTTCTTT.

This chain links TRBV7-6 with TRBJ2-1; 9 nucleotides align to TRBD2. Looked up from germline, CDR1 is SGHVS and CDR2 is FNYEAQ. V shed 3 bases, J shed 0 bases, and the junction held 12 bases outside the gene matches. The CDR3 runs 19 residues. The CDR3 here is CASSFRTSDPRGSYNEQFF. CDR3 sequence (DNA): TGTGCCAGCAGCTTTAGGACTAGCGATCCCCGGGGCTCCTACAATGAGCAGTTCTTC.

V is TRBV6-6 and J is TRBJ2-1, with D unclear. The germline V gene encodes CDR1 MNHNY and CDR2 SVGAGI (reference sequence). CDR3 size: 15 residues. Trimming cost V 5 bases and J 3 bases, with 14 bases left between them. The DNA of the CDR3 is TGTGCCAGCAGTCTCTGGCGGAGACTCTACAATGAGCAGTTCTTC. It encodes CASSLWRRLYNEQFF.

The chain links TRBV18 to TRBJ2-3; 11 nucleotides match TRBD1. This CDR3 is built from 24 residues. Per the germline V gene, CDR1 is KGHSH and CDR2 is LQKENI. V was clipped by 3 bases and J by 2 bases; unmatched bases: 28. The CDR3 DNA sequence: TGTGCCAGCTCACCCAATACCGATACAGTAAGCGGGACAGGGGGAAGTTGGCACACAGATACGCAGTATTTT. It yields the protein CASSPNTDTVSGTGGSWHTDTQYF. Based on the CDR3 plus reference TRBV18 and TRBJ2-3, the full variable domain is NAGVMQNPRHLVRRRGQEARLRCSPMKGHSHVYWYRQLPEEGLKFMVYLQKENIIDESGMPKERFSAEFPKEGPSILRIQQVVRGDSAAYFCASSPNTDTVSGTGGSWHTDTQYFGPGTRLTVL.

This clone showed up just once. The rearrangement uses TRBV18 and TRBJ1-4; tentatively, D is TRBD1 (5 bases). The CDR3 is made up of 15 amino acids. Trimming stripped 4 bases from V and 5 bases from J, with 14 bases between. Germline V gives CDR1 KGHSH, CDR2 LQKENI. CDR3 in amino acids: CASSLATGGNEKLFF. The DNA for the CDR3 is TGTGCCAGCTCACTAGCAACAGGTGGGAATGAAAAACTGTTTTTT.

The rearrangement uses TRBV6-6 and TRBJ1-1; D is ambiguous. V lost 2 bases, J lost 4 bases, and 8 bases lay in between. The CDR3 has 13 amino acids. CDR1 is MNHNY, CDR2 SVGAGI, per germline (reference sequence). Written as DNA, the CDR3 is TGTGCCAGCAGTTACCGCCAGGCCACTGAAGCTTTCTTT. This codes for CASSYRQATEAFF.